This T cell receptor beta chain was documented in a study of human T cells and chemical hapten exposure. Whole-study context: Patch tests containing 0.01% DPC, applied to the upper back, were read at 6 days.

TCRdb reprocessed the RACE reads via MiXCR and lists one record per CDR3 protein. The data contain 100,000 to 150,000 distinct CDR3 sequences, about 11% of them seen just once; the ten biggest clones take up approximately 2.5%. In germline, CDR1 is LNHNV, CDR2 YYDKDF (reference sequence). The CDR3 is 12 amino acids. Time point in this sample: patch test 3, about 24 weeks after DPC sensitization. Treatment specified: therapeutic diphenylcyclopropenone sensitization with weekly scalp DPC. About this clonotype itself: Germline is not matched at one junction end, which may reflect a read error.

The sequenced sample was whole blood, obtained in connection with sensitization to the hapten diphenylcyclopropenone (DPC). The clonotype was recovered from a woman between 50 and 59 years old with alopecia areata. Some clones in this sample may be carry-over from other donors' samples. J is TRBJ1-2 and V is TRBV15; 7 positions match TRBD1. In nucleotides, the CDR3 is TGTGCCACCAGCTCCCTGGGACAGCCGAAGATGTTC. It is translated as CATSSLGQPKMF.